This T cell receptor beta chain came from a study of blood T cell repertoires in COVID-19. As for the study in general: Samples taken during acute and convalescent COVID-19 were collected in the United States, Italy and Spain. PBMCs, B-cell-depleted T cells, or T cells provided the cDNA or gDNA that made up the material.

Original analysis: Reference gene primer amplification in the assay estimated nucleated cell counts. Sequencing was performed with immunoSEQ multiplex PCR; in TCRdb, only in-frame clones are kept and a portion is missing. The V and J calls and clone size come from that table; D and trimming were worked out from the DNA. The sample has 95,000 to 100,000 clones; roughly 78% are singletons. Sequenced sample: peripheral blood. The origin of this receptor is a woman aged 80 or over with active or convalescent COVID-19.

The chain's CDR3 is CASSQSPAGGPIDEQFF. CDR3 DNA: TGCGCCAGCAGCCAAAGCCCCGCGGGAGGGCCCATCGATGAGCAGTTCTTC. V and J are TRBV4-1 and TRBJ2-1, with TRBD2 matching 9 bases. The germline gives CDR1 MGHRA, CDR2 YSYEKL. The CDR3 consists of 17 residues. The V segment lost 2 bases and the J segment 8 bases; nucleotides outside the gene matches: 13.